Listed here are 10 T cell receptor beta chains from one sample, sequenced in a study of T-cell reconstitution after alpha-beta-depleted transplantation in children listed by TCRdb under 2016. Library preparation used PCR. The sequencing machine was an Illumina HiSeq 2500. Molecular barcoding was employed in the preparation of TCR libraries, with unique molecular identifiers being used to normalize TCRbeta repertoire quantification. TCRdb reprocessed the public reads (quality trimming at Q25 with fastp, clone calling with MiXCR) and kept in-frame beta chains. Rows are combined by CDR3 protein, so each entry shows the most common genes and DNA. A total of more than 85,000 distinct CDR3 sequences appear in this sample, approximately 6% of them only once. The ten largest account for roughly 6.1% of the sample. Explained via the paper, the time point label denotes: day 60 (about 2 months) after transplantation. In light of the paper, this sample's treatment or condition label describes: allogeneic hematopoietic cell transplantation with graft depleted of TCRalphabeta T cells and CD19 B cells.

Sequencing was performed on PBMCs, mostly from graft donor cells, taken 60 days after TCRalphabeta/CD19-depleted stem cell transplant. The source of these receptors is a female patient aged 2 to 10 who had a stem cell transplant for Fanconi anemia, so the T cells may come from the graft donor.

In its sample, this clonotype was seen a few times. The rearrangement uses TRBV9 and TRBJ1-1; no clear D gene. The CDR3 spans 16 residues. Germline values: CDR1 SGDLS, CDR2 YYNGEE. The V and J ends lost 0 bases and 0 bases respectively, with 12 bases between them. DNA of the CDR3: TGTGCCAGCAGCGTAGGTGGGAAGGTTTTGAACACTGAAGCTTTCTTT. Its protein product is CASSVGGKVLNTEAFF.

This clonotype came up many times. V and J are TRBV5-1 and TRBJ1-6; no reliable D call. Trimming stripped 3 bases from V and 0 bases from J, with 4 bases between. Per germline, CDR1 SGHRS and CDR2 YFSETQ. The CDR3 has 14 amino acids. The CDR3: CASSSSSYNSPLHF. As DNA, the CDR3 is TGCGCCAGCAGCTCCAGCTCCTATAATTCACCCCTCCACTTT.

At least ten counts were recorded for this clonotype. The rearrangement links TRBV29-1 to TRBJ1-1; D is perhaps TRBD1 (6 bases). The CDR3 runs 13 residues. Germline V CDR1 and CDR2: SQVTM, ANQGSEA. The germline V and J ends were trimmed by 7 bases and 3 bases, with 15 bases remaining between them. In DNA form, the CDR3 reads TGCAGCGCAAGGGGGTCTCAGGACACTGAAGCTTTCTTT. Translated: CSARGSQDTEAFF.

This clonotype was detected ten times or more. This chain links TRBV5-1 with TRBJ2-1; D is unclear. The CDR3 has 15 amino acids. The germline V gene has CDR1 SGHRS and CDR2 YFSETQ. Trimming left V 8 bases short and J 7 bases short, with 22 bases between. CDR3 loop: CASTGDLHGVNEQFF. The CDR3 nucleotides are TGCGCCAGTACTGGGGATCTCCACGGCGTGAATGAGCAGTTCTTC. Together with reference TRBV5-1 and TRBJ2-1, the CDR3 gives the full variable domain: KAGVTQTPRYLIKTRGQQVTLSCSPISGHRSVSWYQQTPGQGLQFLFEYFSETQRNKGNFPGRFSGRQFSNSRSEMNVSTLELGDSALYLCASTGDLHGVNEQFFGPGTRLTVL.

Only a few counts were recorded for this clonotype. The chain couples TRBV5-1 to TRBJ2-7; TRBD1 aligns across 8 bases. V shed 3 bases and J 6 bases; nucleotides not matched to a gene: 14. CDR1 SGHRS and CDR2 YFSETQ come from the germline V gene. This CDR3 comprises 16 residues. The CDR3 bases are TGCGCCAGCAGCTCCCCATTCCCGCGAACAGGGGGCGAGCAGTACTTC. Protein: CASSSPFPRTGGEQYF.

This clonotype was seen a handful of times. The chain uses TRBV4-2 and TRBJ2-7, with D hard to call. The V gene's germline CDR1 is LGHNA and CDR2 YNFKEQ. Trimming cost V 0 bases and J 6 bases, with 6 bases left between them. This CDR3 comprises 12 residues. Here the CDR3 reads CASSQDLREQYF. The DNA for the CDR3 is TGTGCCAGCAGCCAAGATTTACGCGAGCAGTACTTC.

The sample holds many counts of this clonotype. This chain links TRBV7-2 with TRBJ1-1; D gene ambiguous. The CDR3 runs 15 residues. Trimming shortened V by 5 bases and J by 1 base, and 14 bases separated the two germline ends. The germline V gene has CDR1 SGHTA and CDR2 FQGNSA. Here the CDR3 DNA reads TGTGCCAGCAGCCCGACGTGGGTTGGGAACACTGAAGCTTTCTTT. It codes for CASSPTWVGNTEAFF. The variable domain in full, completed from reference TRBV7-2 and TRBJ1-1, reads GAGVSQSPSNKVTEKGKDVELRCDPISGHTALYWYRQSLGQGLEFLIYFQGNSAPDKSGLPSDRFSAERTGGSVSTLTIQRTQQEDSAVYLCASSPTWVGNTEAFFGQGTRLTVV.

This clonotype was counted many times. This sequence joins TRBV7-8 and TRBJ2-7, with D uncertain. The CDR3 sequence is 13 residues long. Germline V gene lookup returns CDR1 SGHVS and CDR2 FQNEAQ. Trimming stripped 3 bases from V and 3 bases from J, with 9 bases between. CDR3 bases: TGTGCCAGCAGCTTGGGGAAATACTACGAGCAGTACTTC. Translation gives CASSLGKYYEQYF.

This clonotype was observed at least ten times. The chain's CDR3 is CASSEAGYNDEQYF. As DNA, the CDR3 is TGTGCCAGCAGCGAAGCAGGGTACAATGACGAGCAGTACTTC. This sequence joins TRBV3-1 and TRBJ2-7; D perhaps matches TRBD1 (5 bases). Germline loops: CDR1 LGHDT, CDR2 YNNKEL (reference sequence). Deletions cut 5 bases from V and 5 bases from J, with 16 bases between. The CDR3 length is 14 residues.

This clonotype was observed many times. DNA for the CDR3: TGTGCCAGCAGCACGCACCGGGACAGCCTACTCTCTGGAAACACCATATATTTT. Translated, it gives CASSTHRDSLLSGNTIYF. The chain uses TRBV9 and TRBJ1-3; 7 bases are shared with TRBD1. Germline V gene sequence: CDR1 SGDLS, CDR2 YYNGEE. J was trimmed by 0 bases and V by 4 bases; bases with no gene match: 13. This CDR3 is built from 18 residues.